This entry is about one T cell receptor (beta chain). This clone turned up a few times. This receptor's antigen is unknown. No much larger clone is present one base from it, and per-base qualities are unavailable. Taken from cysteine to phenylalanine, the CDR3 has 12 residues. Here the CDR3 DNA is all that survives: 36 bases in frame from base 1. Trimming accounts for 7 bases at V and 1 base at J, while the number of junction bases matched to no gene is 1. From the germline V gene, CDR1 is SGHDT and CDR2 is YYEEEE. Collaborating institutions collected whole blood in K2EDTA tubes following their own protocols. For TCRbeta analysis, collaborator samples were shipped as frozen whole blood, as isolated PBMCs, or as DNA extracted from either sample type. The immunoSEQ Assay, a bias-controlled multiplex PCR, was used to amplify TCRbeta CDR3 regions from genomic DNA. From the authors' description of their analysis: The number of nucleated cells in each sample was estimated from the amplification of reference gene primers within the assay. To quantify the absolute abundance of each unique TCRbeta CDR3 rearrangement, sequence reads were collapsed and filtered. For each sample, productive Simpson clonality was calculated as the square root of Simpson's diversity index over productive rearrangements. Imported from immuneACCESS, the table was reduced by TCRdb to in-frame sequences with V and J called. These copies leave out some clones; in studies compared against another copy, an unresolved V gene accounts for under half, and the cause of the remainder is not known. The V and J calls and clone size are taken from that table; D and trimming were inferred from the DNA. The sample data list roughly 200,000 clones, and 88% of these were observed just once. Together, the top ten hold approximately 5.6% of the sample.

The data derive from a study of blood T cell repertoires in COVID-19 (dated by TCRdb to the early 2020s). For context, the study as a whole: Samples covering the acute and convalescent phases of COVID-19 were provided by collaborators in the United States, Italy and Spain. The prospective study material was composed of cDNA or gDNA derived from T cells, B-cell-depleted T cells, or PBMCs. The dataset comprised deeply sampled blood TCRbeta repertoires from subjects exposed to, actively infected with, or recovered from COVID-19. A freely available public database, intended as a resource for researchers studying the immune response to SARS-CoV-2, is where the repertoires were released. Samples were obtained from the ongoing ImmuneRACE study (first 160 participants) and from about 1,300 subjects provided by 6 global collaborators. The sample metadata nearly always contained a de-identified subject ID, COVID-19 status, age in years and sex. Where HLA class I and class II types were available, the types were taken from metadata supplied by the sample provider, not from assay-based typing.

The paper as a whole reports these results and caveats: Clinical and demographic metadata were provided uncurated, with the amount varying by source and participant.

The V and J genes are TRBV5-6 and TRBJ2-7, with 8 bases matching TRBD1. The sequencing sample was made of peripheral blood. The source of this sequence is a man aged 40-49 years with active or convalescent COVID-19. The sequenced DNA is TGTGCCAGCCGACAGGGGTCCTACGAGCAGTACTTC. Its product reads: CASRQGSYEQYF.